This record concerns one T cell receptor (beta chain) sequence. This specimen comes from a study of blood T cell repertoires in COVID-19. Background on the study: Researchers got acute and convalescent COVID-19 samples from the United States, Italy and Spain. T cells, B-cell-depleted T cells, or PBMCs supplied cDNA or gDNA.

Unmatched junction bases numbered 8, after V lost 3 bases and J lost 2 bases. Germline V gene sequence: CDR1 SGDLS, CDR2 YYNGEE. The CDR3 extends over 16 amino acids. Study processing details: Amplified reference gene primers provided the basis for estimating nucleated cell counts. TCRdb keeps only in-frame clones here, not all; method: immunoSEQ multiplex PCR. V and J calls and clone size follow that table, whereas D and trimming were derived from the DNA. The table records around 150,000 clones, around three quarters of them present only once. The sequenced material came from peripheral blood. The chain uses TRBV9 and TRBJ2-3; 8 positions match TRBD2. The sequence came from a man aged 55 to 70 with acute or convalescent COVID-19. For the CDR3, the DNA is TGTGCCAGCAGCGGAACCAAGCGGGGGTCCACAGATACGCAGTATTTT. Its protein is CASSGTKRGSTDTQYF.